Listed below are T cell receptor beta chains from one sample, sequenced in a study of graft-versus-host responses after intestinal transplantation. TCRdb keeps only in-frame clones here, not all; method: immunoSEQ multiplex PCR. This table holds almost 15,000 clones, 70% found once. Here the sequenced sample was ileum tissue, taken just over 700 days after intestinal transplantation. The receptors stem from a human patient who received an intestinal transplant, so some T cells may come from the graft donor. Both conserved end residues are part of each CDR3. Each record gives: clone size, V gene, J gene, D gene, CDR3 protein, CDR3 DNA. A D gene is named only where the DNA matches it firmly. Not every row has a clone size; where given, it reads once, few, many or a size class.

few	TRBV7-9	TRBJ2-3	NA	CASSFIHTQYF	TGTGCCAGCAGCTTTATACATACGCAGTATTTT
NA	TRBV6-1	TRBJ2-7	NA	CGSTRGSEQYF	TGTGGCAGCACTCGGGGCTCCGAGCAGTACTTC
NA	TRBV6-6	TRBJ1-6	NA	CASVLPKGVNSPLHF	TGTGCCAGCGTTTTACCCAAGGGGGTAAATTCACCCCTCCACTTT
NA	TRBV28	TRBJ2-1	NA	CASSDYNEQFF	TGTGCCAGCAGCGACTACAATGAGCAGTTCTTC
few	TRBV5-1	TRBJ2-5	NA	CASQEGRVQETQYF	TGCGCCAGCCAAGAGGGTAGGGTCCAAGAGACCCAGTACTTC
NA	TRBV6-1	TRBJ1-2	NA	CASSEVGMGLSYGYIF	TGTGCCAGCAGTGAAGTTGGTATGGGATTGTCCTATGGCTACATCTTC
NA	TRBV13	TRBJ1-1	NA	CASSLLSPSGFTEAFF	TGTGCCAGCAGTCTTTTAAGCCCGTCGGGGTTCACTGAAGCTTTCTTT
once	TRBV7-2	TRBJ2-1	NA	CASSFSQIHEQFF	TGTGCCAGCAGCTTCTCCCAAATCCATGAGCAGTTCTTC
NA	TRBV27	TRBJ1-5	NA	CASSLSRGNQPQHF	TGTGCCAGCAGTTTATCGAGGGGGAATCAGCCCCAGCATTTT
NA	TRBV28	TRBJ2-7	TRBD1	CASRGQAGVHYEQYF	TGTGCCAGCAGGGGACAGGCTGGGGTTCACTACGAGCAGTACTTC
NA	TRBV5-1	TRBJ2-3	NA	CASSLAVADTQYF	TGCGCCAGCAGCCTGGCCGTTGCAGATACGCAGTATTTT
few	TRBV6-5	TRBJ2-1	NA	CASSYSSRVFNEQFF	TGTGCCAGCAGTTACTCTTCAAGGGTTTTCAATGAGCAGTTCTTC
NA	TRBV6-6	TRBJ1-2	NA	CASRTGAPFYGYTF	TGTGCCAGCAGAACGGGGGCGCCGTTCTATGGCTACACCTTC
NA	TRBV20-1	TRBJ1-4	NA	CSARKGNWVF	TGCAGTGCTAGAAAGGGGAATTGGGTTTTT
few	TRBV7-8	TRBJ1-4	NA	CASSHGGAKEKLFF	TGTGCCAGCAGCCACGGGGGGGCAAAGGAAAAACTGTTTTTT
NA	TRBV18	TRBJ1-2	NA	CASSPPGSGYTF	TGTGCCAGCTCACCACCGGGCAGCGGCTACACCTTC
NA	TRBV7-9	TRBJ2-2	NA	CASSSLRTGELFF	TGTGCCAGCAGCTCACTAAGGACCGGGGAGCTGTTTTTT
few	TRBV28	TRBJ1-2	NA	CASSPTGVVSGYTF	TGTGCCAGCAGCCCGACAGGAGTGGTGTCAGGCTACACCTTC
few	TRBV4-1	TRBJ2-4	NA	CASSQDPEGAKNIQYF	TGCGCCAGCAGCCAAGATCCTGAAGGGGCCAAAAACATTCAGTACTTC
NA	TRBV28	TRBJ2-7	TRBD1	CASSPQPQGVDEQYF	TGTGCCAGCAGCCCTCAACCACAGGGGGTGGACGAGCAGTACTTC
NA	TRBV5-6	TRBJ2-5	TRBD1	CASSYVRVSQGEQYF	TGTGCCAGCAGCTACGTCAGGGTTTCACAGGGGGAGCAGTACTTC
NA	TRBV28	TRBJ2-7	NA	CASSYYYEQYF	TGTGCCAGCAGTTATTATTACGAGCAGTACTTC
NA	TRBV2	TRBJ1-3	NA	CASSDGRSGNTIYF	TGTGCCAGCAGTGACGGACGCAGTGGAAACACCATATATTTT
few	TRBV7-9	TRBJ1-6	NA	CASSLGVGSPLHF	TGTGCCAGCAGCTTAGGGGTTGGTTCACCCCTCCACTTT
few	TRBV7-9	TRBJ2-6	TRBD1	CATTRGTGGSGANVLTF	TGTGCCACGACGCGCGGGACAGGGGGCTCTGGGGCCAACGTCCTGACTTTC